Listed below are T cell receptor beta chains from one sample, sequenced in a study of T cell responses to AZD1222 COVID-19 vaccine. Assay: immunoSEQ multiplex PCR; the TCRdb copy retains only in-frame clones and omits some. This table holds over 150,000 clones, 87% found once. Material: peripheral blood, obtained on day 0 of AZD1222 vaccination. These receptors were taken from an adult in good health. CDR3s include the opening cysteine and the closing phenylalanine or tryptophan. D genes are given only for firm matches. Some rows mark clone size as missing; the rest say once, few, many or name a class of expanded clone.

v_call	j_call	d_call	clone_size	cdr3_aa	cdr3_nt
TRBV28	TRBJ1-1	-	-	CASTFLRWGATNTEAFF	TGTGCCAGCACCTTTCTTCGGTGGGGGGCCACGAACACTGAAGCTTTCTTT
TRBV7-9	TRBJ2-3	-	-	CASSFLGRVSPDTQYF	TGTGCCAGCAGCTTCTTAGGGCGGGTTTCCCCAGATACGCAGTATTTT
TRBV2	TRBJ1-2	TRBD1	-	CASSASRAGGEGYTF	TGTGCCAGCAGTGCGAGTCGGGCAGGGGGCGAGGGCTACACCTTC
TRBV19	TRBJ2-1	TRBD2	few	CASSPERGLHSEQFF	TGTGCCAGTAGTCCCGAGCGGGGCCTACACAGTGAGCAGTTCTTC
TRBV23-1	TRBJ1-6	TRBD1	-	CASSHPRRDRGHSYNSPLHF	TGCGCCAGCAGTCACCCACGCCGGGACAGGGGGCACTCCTATAATTCACCCCTCCACTTT
TRBV6-5	TRBJ1-1	-	-	CASIKGATEAFF	TGTGCCAGCATTAAAGGAGCCACTGAAGCTTTCTTT
TRBV5-1	TRBJ2-7	-	few	CASRAGASSYEQYF	TGCGCCAGCAGGGCAGGGGCCAGCTCCTACGAGCAGTACTTC
TRBV7-8	TRBJ1-1	-	once	CASSLALFDTEAFF	TGTGCCAGCAGCTTAGCGCTGTTTGACACTGAAGCTTTCTTT
TRBV7-8	TRBJ2-1	-	-	CASSLISQGPNEQFF	TGTGCCAGCAGCTTAATAAGCCAAGGGCCTAATGAGCAGTTCTTC
TRBV5-1	TRBJ1-2	-	-	CASSSRAGRGYTF	TGCGCCAGCAGCTCCAGGGCAGGGAGAGGCTACACCTTC
TRBV25-1	TRBJ1-2	TRBD1	-	CATQVQGSDGYTF	TGTGCCACCCAAGTACAGGGGAGCGATGGCTACACCTTC
TRBV5-1	TRBJ1-2	TRBD1	-	CASSHGQGYYGYTF	TGCGCCAGCAGCCATGGACAGGGGTACTATGGCTACACCTTC
TRBV30	TRBJ2-1	-	-	CAWGRRGSSYNEQFF	TGTGCCTGGGGCCGGAGGGGGAGCTCCTACAATGAGCAGTTCTTC
TRBV9	TRBJ1-5	TRBD1	-	CASSGPGQGNQPQHF	TGTGCCAGCAGCGGCCCAGGACAGGGAAATCAGCCCCAGCATTTT
TRBV2	TRBJ1-5	-	few	CASSEGPSPQPQHF	TGTGCCAGCAGTGAAGGGCCGTCTCCGCAGCCCCAGCATTTT